The 24 T cell receptor beta chains listed next were all sequenced from one sample in a study of T cell changes during pregnancy in multiple sclerosis. Here immunoSEQ multiplex PCR was the method, and the copy in TCRdb shows in-frame clones only, minus some. Here the sample spans about 31,000 clones, about 88% being singletons. The sample consisted of CD8+ T cells from peripheral blood mononuclear cells, taken in the second trimester of pregnancy. The origin of the receptors is a female donor with multiple sclerosis, enrolled in a pregnancy study.

In the case of this clone: At one of its ends the junction is not consistent with the germline gene, which may arise from a read error. The chain employs TRBV6-5 and TRBJ2-6, with D possibly being TRBD1 (6 bases). The CDR3 covers 16 residues. Per the germline V gene, CDR1 is MNHEY and CDR2 is SVGAGI. CDR3 region: CASGYEGGSGANVLTF. CDR3 in DNA: TGTGCCAGCGGTTATGAAGGGGGTTCTGGGGCCAACGTCCTGACTTTC.

The chain employs TRBV6-1 and TRBJ1-1; D is perhaps TRBD1 (5 bases). The ends were cut back, 2 bases at V and 11 bases at J, with 12 bases in the middle. Germline V lookup: CDR1 MNHNS, CDR2 SASEGT. CDR3 size: 12 residues. The CDR3 loop reads CASSEQGKRAFF. The CDR3 nucleotides read TGTGCCAGCAGTGAACAGGGAAAGAGGGCTTTCTTT.

This clone was observed once. The chain links TRBV2 to TRBJ2-2; the match to TRBD2 covers 12 bases. Germline V gene sequence: CDR1 SNHLY, CDR2 FYNNEI. This CDR3 contains 17 residues. V gave up 4 bases and J gave up 4 bases; unmatched junction bases: 7. The CDR3 spells CASSATSGRTPTGELFF. The DNA of the CDR3 is TGTGCCAGCAGTGCGACTAGCGGGAGAACCCCCACCGGGGAGCTGTTTTTT.

In DNA, the CDR3 is TGTGCCAGCAGTTTGTTACGCGGGAAGAACACCGGGGAGCTGTTTTTT. Protein sequence: CASSLLRGKNTGELFF. The chain carries TRBV28 and TRBJ2-2, with a tentative D call TRBD2 (6 bases). The CDR3 extends over 16 amino acids. The ends were cut back, 3 bases at V and 1 base at J, with 12 bases in the middle. Germline CDR1 is MDHEN and CDR2 is SYDVKM.

The chain has TRBV29-1 and TRBJ2-7, with TRBD2 identical over 10 bases. This CDR3 comprises 15 residues. The V and J ends lost 7 bases and 2 bases, in that order; junction bases with no gene match: 11. Germline V gene sequence: CDR1 SQVTM, CDR2 ANQGSEA. The CDR3: CSAGGIAGGPYEQYF. As DNA, the CDR3 is TGCAGCGCTGGGGGAATAGCGGGAGGTCCCTACGAGCAGTACTTC.

This sequence joins TRBV27 and TRBJ2-3; no clear D gene. V lost 2 bases and J 2 bases, leaving 5 bases between the germline ends. In germline, CDR1 is MNHEY, CDR2 SMNVEV (reference sequence). The CDR3 runs 13 residues. The CDR3 DNA follows: TGTGCCAGCAGTTTACTACCCACAGATACGCAGTATTTT. It specifies CASSLLPTDTQYF.

This chain joins TRBV27 and TRBJ2-4; 9 nucleotides match TRBD1. With V trimmed by 2 bases and J by 6 bases, 2 bases remained unmatched. CDR3 length equals 14 residues. Germline values: CDR1 MNHEY, CDR2 SMNVEV (reference sequence). In DNA, the CDR3 is TGTGCCAGCAGTTTAGGGACAGGGAGAAACATTCAGTACTTC. Its protein is CASSLGTGRNIQYF.

The gene calls are TRBV5-1 and TRBJ2-4; D gene uncertain. Germline-derived CDR1 and CDR2 are SGHRS and YFSETQ. V lost 6 bases and J lost 0, with 16 bases in between. The CDR3 contains 16 residues. CDR3 residues: CASTLVAAGAKNIQYF. The CDR3, as DNA: TGCGCCAGCACCCTGGTAGCCGCCGGAGCCAAAAACATTCAGTACTTC. The full variable domain, its missing parts supplied by reference TRBV5-1 and TRBJ2-4, is KAGVTQTPRYLIKTRGQQVTLSCSPISGHRSVSWYQQTPGQGLQFLFEYFSETQRNKGNFPGRFSGRQFSNSRSEMNVSTLELGDSALYLCASTLVAAGAKNIQYFGAGTRLSVL.

The V call is TRBV5-4, the J call TRBJ2-1; TRBD2 agrees at 7 bases. J lost 3 bases, V lost 4 bases, and 10 bases had no gene match. The length of the CDR3 is 16 residues. Germline CDR1 reads SGHNT; CDR2 reads YYREEE (reference sequence). CDR3 region: CASSRSGASGYNEQFF. CDR3 nucleotides: TGTGCCAGCAGCAGGAGCGGGGCTAGCGGCTACAATGAGCAGTTCTTC.

This clone is a singleton in its sample. V gene TRBV9 combines with J gene TRBJ1-3; TRBD1 is a possible D gene (6 bases). Germline V lookup: CDR1 SGDLS, CDR2 YYNGEE. There are 15 residues in the CDR3. V lost 3 bases and J lost 2, with 12 bases in between. CDR3 bases: TGTGCCAGCAGCGAGGGGGGGGCAGCTGGAAACACCATATATTTT. This sequence encodes CASSEGGAAGNTIYF.

The chain carries TRBV4-3 and TRBJ2-5; D is ambiguous. The CDR3 totals 15 residues. Looked up from germline, CDR1 is LGHNA and CDR2 is YSLEER. Trimming left V 0 bases short and J 4 bases short, with 12 bases between. CDR3: CASSQDHGQPETQYF. The CDR3 DNA is TGCGCCAGCAGCCAAGATCATGGGCAGCCAGAGACCCAGTACTTC.

The chain recombines TRBV11-2 with TRBJ2-7; TRBD1 aligns across 7 bases. Germline V gives CDR1 SGHAT, CDR2 FQNNGV. The CDR3 has 13 residues. The V and J ends lost 5 bases and 4 bases, in that order; junction bases with no gene match: 5. The CDR3 region is CASSQGGWYEQYF. The CDR3 nucleotides read TGTGCCAGCAGCCAAGGGGGCTGGTACGAGCAGTACTTC.

This chain links TRBV4-3 with TRBJ2-1; D perhaps matches TRBD2 (5 bases). This CDR3 is built from 19 residues. Germline assignment: CDR1 LGHNA and CDR2 YSLEER. V lost 2 bases and J 1 base, leaving 21 bases between the germline ends. The CDR3 DNA reads TGCGCCAGCAGCCAAAACGGTGGCCTAGCCGGTTTTTCCTACAATGAGCAGTTCTTC. This translates into CASSQNGGLAGFSYNEQFF.

Concerning this clone itself: The junction and the germline gene differ at one end; a read error may be behind it. The chain recombines TRBV6-1 with TRBJ2-7; 7 bases map to TRBD2. CDR3 length equals 10 residues. CDR1 and CDR2 (germline): MNHNS, SASEGT. The CDR3 spells CASSEGTSCF. In DNA form, the CDR3 reads TGTGCCAGCAGTGAAGGGACTAGTTGCTTC.

The chain has TRBV11-3 and TRBJ2-5; 13 nucleotides match TRBD2. Germline trimming cut 5 bases from V and 3 bases from J; bases unmatched to any gene: 9. The CDR3 extends over 17 amino acids. Germline values: CDR1 SGHNT, CDR2 YENEEA. CDR3 DNA: TGTGCCAGCAGCCCCTGGACTAGCGGGAGAGGAGAAGAGACCCAGTACTTC. Protein product: CASSPWTSGRGEETQYF.

CDR3 nucleotide sequence: TGCGCCAGCGGAAAGACTAGCGGGAGGGGAACAGATACGCAGTATTTT. Protein product: CASGKTSGRGTDTQYF. V usage is TRBV10-1 and J usage is TRBJ2-3; TRBD2 matches at 14 bases. With 8 bases clipped from V and 3 bases from J, the junction kept 7 bases outside the gene matches. In germline, CDR1 is WNHNN, CDR2 SYGVQD (reference sequence). The CDR3 consists of 16 residues.

The chain combines TRBV19 with TRBJ2-1; D might be TRBD2 (6 bases). Germline CDR1 and CDR2: LNHDA and SQIVND (reference sequence). Trimming left V 1 base short and J 4 bases short, with 11 bases between. The CDR3 runs to 15 residues. DNA for the CDR3: TGTGCCAGTAGTATAGGCGGGAAAGGGTACAATGAGCAGTTCTTC. This translates into CASSIGGKGYNEQFF.

This chain connects TRBV28 to TRBJ2-2; 10 bases agree with TRBD2. Germline-derived CDR1 and CDR2 are MDHEN and SYDVKM. The junction had 7 bases not matched to a gene; V was cut back by 5 bases and J by 1 base. The CDR3 extends over 17 amino acids. CDR3 sequence: CASSLGLAVLNTGELFF. CDR3 coding DNA: TGTGCCAGCAGTCTCGGACTAGCGGTTTTGAACACCGGGGAGCTGTTTTTT.

The chain uses TRBV12-2 and TRBJ2-6; the table calls TRBD1, which could not be checked here. TRBV12-2 is deemed a pseudogene. This CDR3 region has 16 residues. The CDR3 loop reads CASRLVAGSGANVLTF. In nucleotides, the CDR3 is TGTGCAAGTCGCTTAGTGGCAGGGTCTGGGGCCAACGTCCTGACTTTC.

CDR3 sequence reads: CSVDWVPGTGWNEQFF. In DNA, the CDR3 is TGCAGCGTTGATTGGGTCCCCGGGACAGGGTGGAATGAGCAGTTCTTC. The gene calls are TRBV29-1 and TRBJ2-1; 9 bases agree with TRBD1. V shed 3 bases, J shed 7 bases, and the junction held 13 bases outside the gene matches. Germline loops: CDR1 SQVTM, CDR2 ANQGSEA. This CDR3 region has 16 residues.

V gene TRBV4-3 combines with J gene TRBJ2-7; 9 bases are shared with TRBD1. The CDR3 consists of 14 residues. From germline, CDR1 is LGHNA and CDR2 YSLEER. The junction had 4 bases not matched to a gene; V was cut back by 1 base and J by 6 bases. CDR3 sequence: CASSQGTGESEQYF. Written as DNA, the CDR3 is TGCGCCAGCAGCCAAGGGACAGGGGAGAGCGAGCAGTACTTC.

On this clone itself: Other DNA sequences in this sample translate to the same CDR3. This chain connects TRBV7-2 to TRBJ2-7; TRBD1 is a possible D gene (6 bases). There are 14 residues in the CDR3. The germline gives CDR1 SGHTA, CDR2 FQGNSA. Trimming took 0 bases from V and 0 from J, leaving 6 bases between them. The chain's CDR3 is CASSLAGGSYEQYF. The DNA for the CDR3 is TGTGCCAGCAGCTTAGCAGGGGGCTCCTACGAGCAGTACTTC.

This chain joins TRBV7-3 and TRBJ2-7; 11 bases align to TRBD1. V shed 5 bases and J 2 bases; nucleotides not matched to a gene: 2. Looked up from germline, CDR1 is SGHTA and CDR2 is FQGTGA. The CDR3 runs 14 residues. Here the CDR3 reads CASSPGQGAYEQYF. The CDR3 bases are TGTGCCAGCAGCCCGGGACAGGGGGCCTACGAGCAGTACTTC.

The chain uses TRBV7-6 and TRBJ1-3; TRBD1 matches 7 bases. The CDR3 spans 16 residues. V lost 1 base and J lost 0; bases outside the gene matches: 3. Germline CDR1 is SGHVS and CDR2 is FNYEAQ. The chain's CDR3 is CASSLGPGGSGNTIYF. CDR3 in DNA: TGTGCCAGCAGCTTAGGTCCAGGGGGCTCTGGAAACACCATATATTTT. Drawing the rest from reference TRBV7-6 and TRBJ1-3, the complete variable domain is GAGVSQSPRYKVTKRGQDVALRCDPISGHVSLYWYRQALGQGPEFLTYFNYEAQQDKSGLPNDRFSAERPEGSISTLTIQRTEQRDSAMYRCASSLGPGGSGNTIYFGEGSWLTVV.